Following are 31 T cell receptor beta chains from one sample sequenced in a study of regulatory T cells in long-lasting Graves disease. Time point described: newly diagnosed GD, antithyroid drugs for less than 3 months. RNA isolated from PBMCs was used to make the TCR library. The TCR beta library used iRepertoire HTBI primers with Arm-PCR amplification of CDR3. TCRdb reprocessed the multiplex PCR reads with MiXCR, giving one entry per CDR3 protein. The table lists 550,000 or so distinct CDR3 sequences, approximately 12% of them singletons. These same data were also listed under a study on T cells in Graves' hyperthyroidism and ophthalmopathy.

Specimen: peripheral blood mononuclear cells (PBMCs), collected at new diagnosis, from a patient treated with antithyroid drugs. These TCRs come from a woman aged 30 to 39 with Graves disease.

In this sample, this clonotype turned up many times. The chain employs TRBV5-1 and TRBJ2-3, with 12 bases that match TRBD2. The V gene end was trimmed by 4 bases and the J gene end by 4 bases; junction bases not matched to a gene: 10. CDR3 size: 17 residues. CDR1 SGHRS and CDR2 YFSETQ come from the germline V gene. The CDR3 coding sequence is TGCGCCAGCAGCGCCTCGACTAGCGGGAGTGGTTCAGATACGCAGTATTTT. It encodes CASSASTSGSGSDTQYF.

Many counts were recorded for this clonotype. This chain links TRBV12-3 or TRBV12-4 with TRBJ2-1; D might be TRBD1 (6 bases). V was trimmed by 4 bases and J by 8 bases, leaving 39 bases between them. There are 22 residues in the CDR3. The CDR3 here is CASSSITNFKVQGRNLWDEQFF. The CDR3 DNA reads as TGTGCCAGCAGTTCCATAACTAACTTTAAGGTACAGGGTAGAAACTTATGGGATGAGCAGTTCTTC.

The rearrangement uses TRBV27 and TRBJ2-1; D gene unclear. CDR3 length: 12 amino acids. The germline gives CDR1 MNHEY, CDR2 SMNVEV (reference sequence). Between the trimmed V and J ends, which lost 7 bases and 5 bases, there was a span of 9 bases. The CDR3 reads CASTGQDNEQFF. CDR3 DNA: TGTGCCAGCACTGGGCAAGACAATGAGCAGTTCTTC.

There are many counts of this clonotype. This sequence joins TRBV11-1 and TRBJ2-2; D gene uncertain. Trimming left V 6 bases short and J 1 base short, with 15 bases between. The CDR3 extends over 16 amino acids. Germline V CDR1 and CDR2: SGHAT, FQDESV (reference sequence). This CDR3 reads CASRDKRAGNTGELFF. The CDR3 coding sequence is TGTGCCAGCAGAGATAAAAGAGCAGGGAACACCGGGGAGCTGTTTTTT.

This chain links TRBV5-1 with TRBJ1-1; possible D gene TRBD1, 5 bases. Trimming pared 5 bases from V and 6 bases from J, leaving 20 bases between. There are 15 residues in the CDR3. Germline CDR1 reads SGHRS; CDR2 reads YFSETQ. The DNA of the CDR3 is TGCGCCAGCAGGTCTACAGGAGGGGAATTCTCTGAAGCTTTCTTT. This encodes CASRSTGGEFSEAFF.

This clonotype was counted ten times or more. At one end the junction does not follow the germline gene, possibly because of a read error. V gene TRBV30 combines with J gene TRBJ1-4; 8 bases line up with TRBD1. The CDR3 contains 13 residues. Germline V gene sequence: CDR1 GTSNPN, CDR2 SVGIG (reference sequence). The DNA for the CDR3 is TGTGCCTGGAGCGCGGACAGGGCACGAGGCGGCCATTTT. This codes for CAWSADRARGGHF.

This clonotype was detected ten times or more. The chain recombines TRBV30 with TRBJ2-3; 8 bases agree with TRBD2. The J segment lost 4 bases and the V segment lost 0 bases, leaving 9 bases of the junction unmatched. The CDR3 is 16 residues long. The germline gives CDR1 GTSNPN, CDR2 SVGIG (reference sequence). CDR3 in DNA: TGTGCCTGGAGTGTACAGGCGGGAGGACCTTCAGATACGCAGTATTTT. Amino acids: CAWSVQAGGPSDTQYF.

This clonotype was detected many times. The chain joins TRBV3-1 to TRBJ1-1; the D is unclear. The CDR3 totals 16 residues. Trimming stripped 2 bases from V and 0 bases from J, with 13 bases between. The germline V gene has CDR1 LGHDT and CDR2 YNNKEL (reference sequence). CDR3 in amino acids: CASSQRLGHMNTEAFF. The CDR3 nucleotides read TGTGCCAGCAGCCAACGACTCGGTCATATGAACACTGAAGCTTTCTTT. The full variable domain, in which reference TRBV3-1 and TRBJ1-1 provide the parts outside the CDR3, is DTAVSQTPKYLVTQMGNDKSIKCEQNLGHDTMYWYKQDSKKFLKIMFSYNNKELIINETVPNRFSPKSPDKAHLNLHINSLELGDSAVYFCASSQRLGHMNTEAFFGQGTRLTVV.

This clonotype was picked up a small number of times. The chain combines TRBV28 with TRBJ2-2; D perhaps matches TRBD2 (7 bases). V was clipped by 8 bases and J by 2 bases, with 15 bases between them. Germline CDR1 is MDHEN and CDR2 is SYDVKM. This CDR3 contains 15 residues. CDR3 sequence reads: CASGGRGPNTGELFF. The CDR3 DNA follows: TGTGCCAGCGGGGGGCGGGGGCCTAACACCGGGGAGCTGTTTTTT.

This clonotype was counted ten times or more. This rearrangement joins TRBV6-1 to TRBJ1-1, with D possibly being TRBD1 (5 bases). Trimming shortened V by 4 bases and J by 8 bases, and 14 bases separated the two germline ends. CDR3 size: 13 residues. Germline V lookup: CDR1 MNHNS, CDR2 SASEGT. CDR3 region: CASSAGIFKEAFF. The CDR3 nucleotides read TGTGCCAGCAGTGCAGGGATCTTTAAGGAAGCTTTCTTT.

V usage is TRBV20-1 and J usage is TRBJ2-1, with D unresolved. The CDR3 is made up of 15 amino acids. Germline V gene sequence: CDR1 DFQATT, CDR2 SNEGSKA (reference sequence). The V end was cut by 3 bases, the J end by 6 bases, with 18 bases between. CDR3 amino acids: CSASFLRLVGNEQFF. In nucleotides, the CDR3 is TGCAGTGCTAGTTTCCTGCGCCTAGTGGGCAATGAGCAGTTCTTC.

This clonotype has at least ten counts. The junction departs from the called germline gene at one end, perhaps through a read error. The rearrangement uses TRBV11-3 and TRBJ2-7; TRBD2 is a possible D gene (6 bases). CDR1 is SGHNT and CDR2 is YENEEA in the germline V gene. The CDR3 length is 15 residues. The CDR3 region is CASSFSGGDSSEQYF. The CDR3 bases are TGTGCCAGCAGCTTCTCCGGGGGAGACTCCTCCGAGCAGTACTTC.

The chain carries TRBV18 and TRBJ2-3, with D uncertain. This CDR3 has 15 amino acids. The germline V gene has CDR1 KGHSH and CDR2 LQKENI. V lost 0 bases to trimming and J lost 2 bases, with 9 bases between them. DNA of the CDR3: TGTGCCAGCTCACCACCAAGTAAAACCACAGATACGCAGTATTTT. Translating it yields CASSPPSKTTDTQYF.

The V gene is TRBV20-1, the J gene TRBJ1-2, with 7 nucleotides matching TRBD1. The CDR3 length is 15 residues. V dropped 1 base and J dropped 2; count of bases not matched to a gene: 7. Germline V gene data show CDR1 as DFQATT and CDR2 as SNEGSKA (reference sequence). The CDR3 sequence is CSARGGQSLNYGYTF. CDR3 coding DNA: TGCAGTGCTAGAGGGGGACAGAGCCTAAACTATGGCTACACCTTC.

This clonotype was picked up many times. The chain combines TRBV6-2 or TRBV6-3 with TRBJ2-1, with 9 nucleotides matching TRBD1. CDR3 length equals 15 residues. CDR1 MNHEY and CDR2 SVGEGT come from the germline V gene. The V and J ends lost 6 bases and 7 bases, in that order; junction bases with no gene match: 10. Here the CDR3 DNA reads TGTGCCAGCAGCCTTTTGGGACAGGGTAGGAATGAGCAGTTCTTC. This translates into CASSLLGQGRNEQFF.

This clonotype has just a few counts. CDR3 sequence: CASSVTGTPAYEQYF. The CDR3 DNA reads as TGTGCCAGCAGCGTTACCGGGACCCCTGCCTACGAGCAGTACTTC. The J gene is TRBJ2-7, the V gene TRBV9; either TRBD1 or TRBD2 may supply D (5 bases each). The V gene's germline CDR1 is SGDLS and CDR2 YYNGEE. The germline V and J ends were trimmed by 2 bases and 2 bases, with 14 bases remaining between them. This CDR3 is built from 15 residues.

The sample holds a few counts of this clonotype. The genes are TRBV25-1 and TRBJ1-5; D may be TRBD1 (5 bases). Germline assignment: CDR1 MGHDK and CDR2 SYGVNS. This CDR3 contains 13 residues. V was trimmed by 1 base and J by 7 bases, leaving 8 bases between them. For the CDR3, the DNA is TGTGCCAGCAGTGAATGGGGGGAACAGCCCCAGCATTTT. Protein product: CASSEWGEQPQHF.

This clonotype appeared many times. The chain joins TRBV19 to TRBJ2-3, with 7 bases lining up with TRBD1. Germline-derived CDR1 and CDR2 are LNHDA and SQIVND (reference sequence). CDR3 size: 18 residues. The trim removed 5 bases at V and 1 base at J, leaving 15 bases unmatched. The CDR3 region has the DNA TGTGCCAGTAGTGGCCGAGGGACAGCAACGGCACGCACAGATACGCAGTATTTT. Translating it yields CASSGRGTATARTDTQYF.

The table lists this clonotype with a count of one. CDR3 sequence: CASSQDSSQELPNEQYF. The CDR3 DNA reads TGCGCCAGCAGCCAAGATTCCTCGCAGGAGCTCCCCAATGAGCAGTACTTC. The genes are TRBV4-3 and TRBJ2-5, with no clear D. Germline values: CDR1 LGHNA, CDR2 YSLEER. The CDR3 spans 17 residues. The V and J ends lost 0 bases and 11 bases respectively, with 25 bases between them.

This clonotype was counted many times. The V call is TRBV28, the J call TRBJ1-1, with a tentative D call TRBD1 (5 bases). Germline V gives CDR1 MDHEN, CDR2 SYDVKM. This CDR3 comprises 13 residues. The ends were cut back, 8 bases at V and 1 base at J, with 11 bases in the middle. CDR3 loop: CASRLGGNTEAFF. Here the CDR3 DNA reads TGTGCCAGCCGCCTCGGGGGGAACACTGAAGCTTTCTTT.

This clonotype was counted at least ten times. The V call is TRBV12-5, the J call TRBJ2-3; D not certain. The CDR3 extends over 14 amino acids. The V end was cut by 6 bases, the J end by 4 bases, with 14 bases between. CDR1 LGHNT and CDR2 FRNRAP come from the germline V gene. CDR3 bases: TGTGCTAGTGGCCACCAAGGAAGGGCAGATACGCAGTATTTT. Its protein product is CASGHQGRADTQYF. The variable domain in full, completed from reference TRBV12-5 and TRBJ2-3, reads DARVTQTPRHKVTEMGQEVTMRCQPILGHNTVFWYRQTMMQGLELLAYFRNRAPLDDSGMPKDRFSAEMPDATLATLKIQPSEPRDSAVYFCASGHQGRADTQYFGPGTRLTVL.

This chain connects TRBV19 to TRBJ2-5; 14 bases match TRBD2. Germline V gene sequence: CDR1 LNHDA, CDR2 SQIVND (reference sequence). The CDR3 extends over 17 amino acids. Trimming took 3 bases from V and 1 from J; bases not matched to a gene: 4. CDR3 sequence (DNA): TGTGCCAGTAGTATTCGACTAGCGGGAGGGCTCCAAGAGACCCAGTACTTC. Residues: CASSIRLAGGLQETQYF.

Many counts were recorded for this clonotype. The V gene is TRBV7-9, the J gene TRBJ2-7; D is uncertain. V lost 5 bases to trimming and J lost 2 bases, with 13 bases between them. The CDR3 is made up of 14 amino acids. Germline values: CDR1 SEHNR, CDR2 FQNEAQ (reference sequence). The CDR3: CASSPNTLPYEQYF. The DNA of the CDR3 is TGTGCCAGCAGCCCCAACACGTTACCCTACGAGCAGTACTTC.

This clonotype occurred many times. The chain has TRBV20-1 and TRBJ2-1, with D possibly called TRBD1 or TRBD2 (5 bases each). The CDR3 is 15 residues long. In germline, CDR1 is DFQATT, CDR2 SNEGSKA (reference sequence). Trimming pared 4 bases from V and 9 bases from J, leaving 22 bases between. The CDR3: CSAISPRGAVSEQFF. The CDR3 bases are TGCAGTGCTATATCTCCGAGGGGAGCAGTAAGTGAGCAGTTCTTC.

The chain has TRBV19 and TRBJ2-7; 8 positions match TRBD1. Trimming cost V 5 bases and J 7 bases; bases outside gene matches: 13. There are 15 residues in the CDR3. Germline V CDR1 and CDR2: LNHDA, SQIVND (reference sequence). DNA of the CDR3: TGTGCCAGTAGTGGGCCGGGACAGGTCGCGGGTGAGCAGTACTTC. This encodes CASSGPGQVAGEQYF.

The chain employs TRBV12-3 or TRBV12-4 and TRBJ1-5; D is unclear. The CDR3 extends over 11 amino acids. The ends were cut back, 5 bases at V and 11 bases at J, with 10 bases in the middle. CDR3 protein: CASSSQWTQHF. The CDR3 region has the DNA TGTGCCAGCAGTAGCCAATGGACCCAGCATTTT.

The table lists this clonotype with many counts. The chain is built from TRBV7-9 and TRBJ1-1; D not resolved. The CDR3 loop spans 10 amino acids. Germline V gene sequence: CDR1 SEHNR, CDR2 FQNEAQ (reference sequence). The ends were cut back, 11 bases at V and 1 base at J, with 5 bases in the middle. CDR3 sequence reads: CAPENTEAFF. In DNA, the CDR3 is TGTGCCCCTGAGAACACTGAAGCTTTCTTT.

The table lists this clonotype with many counts. The gene calls are TRBV25-1 and TRBJ2-3; D is perhaps TRBD2 (5 bases). The germline V gene encodes CDR1 MGHDK and CDR2 SYGVNS. Trimming left V 1 base short and J 4 bases short, with 12 bases between. There are 15 residues in the CDR3. Here the CDR3 reads CASSELVGEADTQYF. The CDR3 nucleotides read TGTGCCAGCAGTGAATTAGTGGGAGAGGCAGATACGCAGTATTTT.

This clonotype was seen a few times. The rearrangement links TRBV9 to TRBJ2-1; D might be TRBD2 (6 bases). This CDR3 region has 15 residues. The germline CDR1 and CDR2 sequences are SGDLS and YYNGEE. V was trimmed by 0 bases and J by 2 bases, leaving 9 bases between them. The CDR3 bases are TGTGCCAGCAGCGTAGCTACGGGGGCCTACAATGAGCAGTTCTTC. As protein: CASSVATGAYNEQFF.

The sample holds many counts of this clonotype. V is TRBV15 and J is TRBJ2-3; D may be TRBD1 or TRBD2 (5 bases each). The CDR3 runs 16 residues. The V gene's germline CDR1 is LNHNV and CDR2 YYDKDF (reference sequence). V lost 0 bases and J lost 1, with 11 bases in between. The CDR3 bases are TGTGCCACCAGCAGAGAGAGGGGTATAGGCACAGATACGCAGTATTTT. It translates to CATSRERGIGTDTQYF.

There are a few counts of this clonotype. This chain connects TRBV2 to TRBJ1-1, with TRBD1 as a possible D gene (6 bases). CDR1 SNHLY and CDR2 FYNNEI come from the germline V gene. The CDR3 has 13 residues. V was trimmed by 7 bases and J by 7 bases, leaving 16 bases between them. CDR3 amino acids: CASNEGVRGEAFF. DNA of the CDR3: TGTGCCAGCAACGAGGGGGTGAGGGGTGAAGCTTTCTTT.